This T cell receptor (beta chain) is from a study of T cell changes during pregnancy in multiple sclerosis. CDR3 size: 16 residues. CDR1 and CDR2 from the germline V gene are SGHDT and YYEEEE. Germline trimming cut 3 bases from V and 8 bases from J; bases unmatched to any gene: 13. Clones were sequenced by immunoSEQ multiplex PCR, and TCRdb holds only the in-frame ones, with some missing. The sample carries about 62,000 clones, about nine tenths recorded once. This TCR came from a female donor with multiple sclerosis, enrolled in a pregnancy study. Here the sequenced sample was peripheral blood, taken in the first trimester of pregnancy. This chain connects TRBV5-6 to TRBJ1-4; 7 bases align to TRBD1. For the CDR3, the DNA is TGTGCCAGCAGCTCATGGACAGGTCGGCGTGGAGAAAAACTGTTTTTT. This gives the protein CASSSWTGRRGEKLFF.